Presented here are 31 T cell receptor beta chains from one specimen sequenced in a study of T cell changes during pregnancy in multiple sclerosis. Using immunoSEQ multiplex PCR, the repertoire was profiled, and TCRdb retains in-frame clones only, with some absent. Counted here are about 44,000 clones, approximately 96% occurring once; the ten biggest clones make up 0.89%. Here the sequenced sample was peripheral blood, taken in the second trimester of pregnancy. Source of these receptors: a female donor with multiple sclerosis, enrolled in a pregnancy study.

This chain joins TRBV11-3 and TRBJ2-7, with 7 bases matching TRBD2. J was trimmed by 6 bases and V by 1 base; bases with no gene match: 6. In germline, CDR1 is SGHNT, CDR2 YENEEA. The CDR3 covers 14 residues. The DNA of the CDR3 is TGTGCCAGCAGCTTAGTGGCGGGAGCCCCCGAGCAGTACTTC. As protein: CASSLVAGAPEQYF.

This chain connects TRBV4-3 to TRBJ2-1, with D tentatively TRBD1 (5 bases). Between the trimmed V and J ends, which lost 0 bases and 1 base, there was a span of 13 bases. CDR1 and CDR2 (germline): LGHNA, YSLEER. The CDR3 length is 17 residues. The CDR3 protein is CASSQDGAKLSYNEQFF. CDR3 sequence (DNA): TGCGCCAGCAGCCAAGATGGGGCTAAGTTATCCTACAATGAGCAGTTCTTC.

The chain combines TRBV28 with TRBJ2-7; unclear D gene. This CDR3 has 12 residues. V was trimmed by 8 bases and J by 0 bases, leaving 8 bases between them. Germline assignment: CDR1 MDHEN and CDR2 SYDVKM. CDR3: CASSYASYEQYF. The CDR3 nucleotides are TGTGCCAGCTCCTATGCCTCCTACGAGCAGTACTTC.

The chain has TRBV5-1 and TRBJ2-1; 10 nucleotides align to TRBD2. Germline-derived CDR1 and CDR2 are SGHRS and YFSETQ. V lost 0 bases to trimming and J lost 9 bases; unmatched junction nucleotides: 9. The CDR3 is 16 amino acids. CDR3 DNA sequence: TGCGCCAGCAGCTTGGAGGCTAGCGGGAGTCGGGGTGAGCAGTTCTTC. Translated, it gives CASSLEASGSRGEQFF. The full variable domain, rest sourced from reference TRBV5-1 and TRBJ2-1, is KAGVTQTPRYLIKTRGQQVTLSCSPISGHRSVSWYQQTPGQGLQFLFEYFSETQRNKGNFPGRFSGRQFSNSRSEMNVSTLELGDSALYLCASSLEASGSRGEQFFGPGTRLTVL.

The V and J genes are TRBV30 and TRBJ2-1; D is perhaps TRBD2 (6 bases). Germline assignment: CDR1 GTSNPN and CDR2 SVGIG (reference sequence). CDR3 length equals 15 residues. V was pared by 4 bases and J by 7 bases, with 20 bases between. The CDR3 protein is CAWNPPLRDSNEQFF. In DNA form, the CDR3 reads TGTGCCTGGAATCCACCTTTGAGGGACTCAAATGAGCAGTTCTTC.

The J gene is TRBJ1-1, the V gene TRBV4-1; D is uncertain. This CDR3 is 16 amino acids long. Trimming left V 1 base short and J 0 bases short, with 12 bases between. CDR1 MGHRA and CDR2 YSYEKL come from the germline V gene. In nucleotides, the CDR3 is TGCGCCAGCAGCCAAGTCCGAGGATGGGTGAACACTGAAGCTTTCTTT. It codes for CASSQVRGWVNTEAFF.

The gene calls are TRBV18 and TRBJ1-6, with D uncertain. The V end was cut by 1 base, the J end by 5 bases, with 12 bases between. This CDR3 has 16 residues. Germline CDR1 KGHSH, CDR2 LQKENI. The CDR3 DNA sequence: TGTGCCAGCTCACCACGGGCAGCTAATAATAATTCACCCCTCCACTTT. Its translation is CASSPRAANNNSPLHF.

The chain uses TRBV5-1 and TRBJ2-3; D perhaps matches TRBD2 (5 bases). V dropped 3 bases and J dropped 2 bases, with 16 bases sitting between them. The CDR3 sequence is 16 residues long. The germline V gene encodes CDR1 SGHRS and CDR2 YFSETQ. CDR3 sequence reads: CASSSPRAEDTDTQYF. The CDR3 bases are TGCGCCAGCAGCTCGCCGAGAGCGGAGGACACAGATACGCAGTATTTT.

CDR3 sequence reads: CASSLLAGAYEQYF. For the CDR3, the DNA is TGCGCCAGCAGCTTATTAGCGGGAGCCTACGAGCAGTACTTC. V is TRBV5-1 and J is TRBJ2-7; 9 bases align to TRBD2. Looked up from germline, CDR1 is SGHRS and CDR2 is YFSETQ. After removal of 2 bases from V and 2 bases from J, the junction contained 2 bases not matched to a gene. There are 14 residues in the CDR3.

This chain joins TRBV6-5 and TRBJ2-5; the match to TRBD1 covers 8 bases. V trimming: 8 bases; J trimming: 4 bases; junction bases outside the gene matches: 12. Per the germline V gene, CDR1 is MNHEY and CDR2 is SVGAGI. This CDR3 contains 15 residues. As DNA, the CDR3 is TGTGCCAGCGCCCCCCGGGGCAGGGGGCGAGAGACCCAGTACTTC. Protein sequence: CASAPRGRGRETQYF.

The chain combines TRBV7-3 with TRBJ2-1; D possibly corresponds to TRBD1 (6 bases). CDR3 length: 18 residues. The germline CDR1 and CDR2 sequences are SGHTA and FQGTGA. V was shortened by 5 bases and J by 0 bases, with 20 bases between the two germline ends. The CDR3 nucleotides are TGTGCCAGCAGCCAAGACAGGCTAAGGCTAGGCTCCTACAATGAGCAGTTCTTC. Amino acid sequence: CASSQDRLRLGSYNEQFF. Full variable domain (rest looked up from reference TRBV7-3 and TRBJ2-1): GAGVSQTPSNKVTEKGKYVELRCDPISGHTALYWYRQSLGQGPEFLIYFQGTGAADDSGLPNDRFFAVRPEGSVSTLKIQRTERGDSAVYLCASSQDRLRLGSYNEQFFGPGTRLTVL.

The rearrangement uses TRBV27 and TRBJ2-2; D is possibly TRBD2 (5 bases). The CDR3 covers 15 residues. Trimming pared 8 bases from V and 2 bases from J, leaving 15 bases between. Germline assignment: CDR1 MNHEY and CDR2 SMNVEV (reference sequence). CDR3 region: CASSSRAGNTGELFF. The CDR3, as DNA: TGTGCCAGCTCCTCACGGGCGGGCAACACCGGGGAGCTGTTTTTT.

CDR3 sequence: CASSSRLGDRNNSPLHF. CDR3 coding DNA: TGTGCCAGCAGCTCCCGCCTGGGGGACAGGAATAATTCACCCCTCCACTTT. The chain joins TRBV7-6 to TRBJ1-6; 8 bases are shared with TRBD1. Germline V gene data show CDR1 as SGHVS and CDR2 as FNYEAQ. V dropped 4 bases and J dropped 5; count of bases not matched to a gene: 10. CDR3 size: 17 residues.

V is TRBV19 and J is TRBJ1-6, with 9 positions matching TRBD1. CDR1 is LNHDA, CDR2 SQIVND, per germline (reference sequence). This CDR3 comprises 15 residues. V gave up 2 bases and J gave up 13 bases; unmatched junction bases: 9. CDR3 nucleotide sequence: TGTGCCAGTAGTATACGGACAGGGGTTTTTATGCCCCTCCACTTT. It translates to CASSIRTGVFMPLHF. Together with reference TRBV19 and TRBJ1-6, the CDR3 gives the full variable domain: DGGITQSPKYLFRKEGQNVTLSCEQNLNHDAMYWYRQDPGQGLRLIYYSQIVNDFQKGDIAEGYSVSREKKESFPLTVTSAQKNPTAFYLCASSIRTGVFMPLHFGNGTRLTVT.

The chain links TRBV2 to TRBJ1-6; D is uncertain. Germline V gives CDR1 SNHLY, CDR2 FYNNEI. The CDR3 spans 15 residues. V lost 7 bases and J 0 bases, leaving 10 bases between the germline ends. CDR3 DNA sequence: TGTGCCAGCACTCGGGAGAGCTCCTATAATTCACCCCTCCACTTT. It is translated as CASTRESSYNSPLHF.

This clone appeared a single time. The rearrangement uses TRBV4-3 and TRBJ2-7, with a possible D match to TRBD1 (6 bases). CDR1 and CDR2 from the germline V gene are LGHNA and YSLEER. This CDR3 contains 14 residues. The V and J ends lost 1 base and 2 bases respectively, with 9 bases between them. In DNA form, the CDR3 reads TGCGCCAGCAGCCAAGGGACAGTAACCTACGAGCAGTACTTC. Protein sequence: CASSQGTVTYEQYF.

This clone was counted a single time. The CDR3 sequence is CASSEALAVTEAFF. The CDR3 DNA sequence: TGTGCCAGCAGTGAAGCGCTCGCGGTAACTGAAGCTTTCTTT. The chain has TRBV6-1 and TRBJ1-1; D not resolved. CDR1 and CDR2 (germline): MNHNS, SASEGT. The germline V and J ends were trimmed by 0 bases and 5 bases, with 10 bases remaining between them. The CDR3 extends over 14 amino acids.

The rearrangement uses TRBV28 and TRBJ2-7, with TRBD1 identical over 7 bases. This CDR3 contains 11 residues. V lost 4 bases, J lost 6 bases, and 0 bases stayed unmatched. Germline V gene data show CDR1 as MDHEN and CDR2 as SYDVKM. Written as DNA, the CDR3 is TGTGCCAGCAGTTCAGGGGGCGAGCAGTACTTC. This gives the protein CASSSGGEQYF.

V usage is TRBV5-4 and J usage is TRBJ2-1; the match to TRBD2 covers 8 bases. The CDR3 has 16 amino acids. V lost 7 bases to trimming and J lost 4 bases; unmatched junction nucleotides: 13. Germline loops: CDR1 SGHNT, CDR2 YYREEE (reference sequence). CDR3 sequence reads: CASGAEREIVYNEQFF. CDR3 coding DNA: TGTGCCAGCGGCGCTGAGCGGGAGATAGTTTACAATGAGCAGTTCTTC.

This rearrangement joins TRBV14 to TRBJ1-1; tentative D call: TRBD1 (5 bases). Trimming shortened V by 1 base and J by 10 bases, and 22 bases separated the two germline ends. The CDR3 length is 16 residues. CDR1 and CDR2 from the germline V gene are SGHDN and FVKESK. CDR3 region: CASSQGPFEGAYGAFF. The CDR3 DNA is TGTGCCAGCAGCCAAGGGCCCTTTGAAGGGGCCTACGGAGCTTTCTTT.

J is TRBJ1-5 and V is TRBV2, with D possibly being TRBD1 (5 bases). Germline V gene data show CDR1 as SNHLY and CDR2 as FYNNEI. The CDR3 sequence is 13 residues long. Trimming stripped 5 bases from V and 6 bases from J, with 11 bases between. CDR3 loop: CASSSAGAQPQHF. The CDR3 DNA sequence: TGTGCCAGCAGTTCCGCTGGGGCTCAGCCCCAGCATTTT.

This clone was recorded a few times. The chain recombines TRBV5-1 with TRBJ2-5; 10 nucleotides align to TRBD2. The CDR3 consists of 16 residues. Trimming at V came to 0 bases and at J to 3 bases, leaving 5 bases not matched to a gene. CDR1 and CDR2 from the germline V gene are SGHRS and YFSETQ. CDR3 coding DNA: TGCGCCAGCAGCTTGGGTAATAGCGGGGGGAAAGAGACCCAGTACTTC. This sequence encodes CASSLGNSGGKETQYF. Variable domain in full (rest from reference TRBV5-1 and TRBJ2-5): KAGVTQTPRYLIKTRGQQVTLSCSPISGHRSVSWYQQTPGQGLQFLFEYFSETQRNKGNFPGRFSGRQFSNSRSEMNVSTLELGDSALYLCASSLGNSGGKETQYFGPGTRLLVL.

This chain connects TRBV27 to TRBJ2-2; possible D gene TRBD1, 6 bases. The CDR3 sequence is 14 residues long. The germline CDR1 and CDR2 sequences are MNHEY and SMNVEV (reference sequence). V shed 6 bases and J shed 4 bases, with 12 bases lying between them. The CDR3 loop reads CASRPGQPTGELFF. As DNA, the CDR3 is TGTGCCAGCAGACCGGGACAACCCACCGGGGAGCTGTTTTTT.

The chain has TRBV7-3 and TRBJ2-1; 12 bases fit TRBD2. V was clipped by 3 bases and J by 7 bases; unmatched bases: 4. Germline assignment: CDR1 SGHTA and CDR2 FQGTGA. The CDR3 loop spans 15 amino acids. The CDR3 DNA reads TGTGCCAGCAGCTTTCTAGCGGGGGGGATTAATGAGCAGTTCTTC. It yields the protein CASSFLAGGINEQFF.

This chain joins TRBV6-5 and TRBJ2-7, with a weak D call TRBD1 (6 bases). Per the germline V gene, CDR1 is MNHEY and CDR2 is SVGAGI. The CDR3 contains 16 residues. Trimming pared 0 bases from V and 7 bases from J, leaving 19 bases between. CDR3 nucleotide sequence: TGTGCCAGCAGTTACTCGGGGGCAGGAACCCGTAGGGAGCAGTACTTC. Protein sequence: CASSYSGAGTRREQYF.

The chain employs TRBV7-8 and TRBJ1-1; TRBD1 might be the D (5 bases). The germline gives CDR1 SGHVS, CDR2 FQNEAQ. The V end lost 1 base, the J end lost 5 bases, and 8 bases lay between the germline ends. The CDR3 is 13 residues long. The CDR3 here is CASSLGGGTEAFF. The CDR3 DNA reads TGTGCCAGCAGCTTAGGGGGGGGGACTGAAGCTTTCTTT.

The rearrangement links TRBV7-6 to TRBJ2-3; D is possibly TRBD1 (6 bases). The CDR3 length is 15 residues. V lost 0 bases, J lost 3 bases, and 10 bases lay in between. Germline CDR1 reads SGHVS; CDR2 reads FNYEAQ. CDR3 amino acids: CASSLALRGTDTQYF. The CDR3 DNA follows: TGTGCCAGCAGCTTAGCCCTCAGGGGAACAGATACGCAGTATTTT.

The CDR3 loop is CASMGLAGDRNEQFF. Here the CDR3 DNA reads TGTGCCAGCATGGGACTAGCGGGAGATCGCAATGAGCAGTTCTTC. This chain uses TRBV2 with TRBJ2-1, with 14 bases matching TRBD2. The CDR3 runs 15 residues. The germline V gene has CDR1 SNHLY and CDR2 FYNNEI. After removal of 7 bases from V and 6 bases from J, the junction contained 5 bases not matched to a gene.

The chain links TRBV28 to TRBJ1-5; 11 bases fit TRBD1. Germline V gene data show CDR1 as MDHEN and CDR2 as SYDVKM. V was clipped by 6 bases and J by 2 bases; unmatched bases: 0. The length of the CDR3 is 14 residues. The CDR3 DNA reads TGTGCCAGCAGGGGACAGGGGGGCAATCAGCCCCAGCATTTT. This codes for CASRGQGGNQPQHF.

The chain's CDR3 is CASSFGGRHNQPQHF. In nucleotides, the CDR3 is TGTGCCAGCAGTTTTGGAGGGAGGCACAATCAGCCCCAGCATTTT. The chain links TRBV28 to TRBJ1-5; D remains unclear. Trimming pared 3 bases from V and 3 bases from J, leaving 12 bases between. This CDR3 is built from 15 residues. Germline V gives CDR1 MDHEN, CDR2 SYDVKM.

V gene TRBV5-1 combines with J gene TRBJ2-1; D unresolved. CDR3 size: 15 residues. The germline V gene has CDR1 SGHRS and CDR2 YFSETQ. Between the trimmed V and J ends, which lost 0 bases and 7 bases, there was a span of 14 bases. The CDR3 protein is CASSLAFGLQNEQFF. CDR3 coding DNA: TGCGCCAGCAGCTTGGCCTTTGGGCTGCAAAATGAGCAGTTCTTC.